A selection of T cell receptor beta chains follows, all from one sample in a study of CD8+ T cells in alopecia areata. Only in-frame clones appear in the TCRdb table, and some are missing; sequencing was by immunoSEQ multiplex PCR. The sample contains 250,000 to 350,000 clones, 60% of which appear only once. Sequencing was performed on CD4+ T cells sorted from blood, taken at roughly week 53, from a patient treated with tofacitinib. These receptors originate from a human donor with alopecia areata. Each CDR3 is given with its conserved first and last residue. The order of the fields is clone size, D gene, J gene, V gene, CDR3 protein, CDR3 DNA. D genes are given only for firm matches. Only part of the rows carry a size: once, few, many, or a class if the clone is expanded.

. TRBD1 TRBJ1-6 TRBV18 CASSERQGYSPLHF TGTGCCAGCTCAGAACGACAGGGGTATTCACCCCTCCACTTT
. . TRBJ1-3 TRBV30 CAFSPTGNTIYF TGTGCCTTTTCCCCAACGGGAAACACCATATATTTT
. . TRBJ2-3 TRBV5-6 CASSGGHLNADTQYF TGTGCCAGCAGCGGGGGACACCTGAACGCAGATACGCAGTATTTT
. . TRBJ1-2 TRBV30 CAWATGAYGYTF TGTGCCTGGGCGACAGGAGCTTATGGCTACACCTTC
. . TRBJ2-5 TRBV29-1 CSVDRVALGETQYF TGCAGCGTAGACCGGGTCGCCCTGGGGGAGACCCAGTACTTC
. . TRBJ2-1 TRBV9 CASSVVGRVNEQFF TGTGCCAGCAGCGTAGTGGGCCGGGTCAATGAGCAGTTCTTC
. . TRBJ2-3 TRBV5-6 CASSFRGTDTQYF TGTGCCAGCAGCTTCAGGGGCACAGATACGCAGTATTTT
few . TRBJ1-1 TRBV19 CASTPNPGAEAFF TGTGCCAGTACCCCGAACCCAGGCGCTGAAGCTTTCTTT
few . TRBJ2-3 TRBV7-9 CASSRLDGRGDTQYF TGTGCCAGCAGCCGACTTGACGGGAGAGGGGATACGCAGTATTTT
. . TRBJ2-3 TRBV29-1 CSVAIRGADTQYF TGCAGCGTTGCTATCCGAGGCGCAGATACGCAGTATTTT
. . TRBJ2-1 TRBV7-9 CASSGRNEQFF TGTGCCAGCAGTGGAAGGAATGAGCAGTTCTTC
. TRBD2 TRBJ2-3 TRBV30 CAWGEGLAGLSDTQYF TGTGCCTGGGGGGAGGGACTAGCGGGGTTGTCAGATACGCAGTATTTT
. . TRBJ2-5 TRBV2 CASRGGREETQYF TGTGCCAGCAGAGGGGGGCGGGAAGAGACCCAGTACTTC
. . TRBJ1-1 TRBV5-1 CASSLERGTTEAFF TGCGCCAGCAGCTTGGAAAGGGGGACAACTGAAGCTTTCTTT
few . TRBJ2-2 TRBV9 CASSVAILNTGELFF TGTGCCAGCAGCGTAGCTATCCTTAACACCGGGGAGCTGTTTTTT
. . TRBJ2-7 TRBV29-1 CSGARGVPSYEQYF TGCAGCGGTGCCCGGGGAGTACCTAGTTACGAGCAGTACTTC
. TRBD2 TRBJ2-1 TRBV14 CASSPRLASSYNEQFF TGTGCCAGCAGCCCCCGACTAGCGAGCTCCTACAATGAGCAGTTCTTC
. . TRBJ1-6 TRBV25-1 CASSEFGYGSPLHF TGTGCCAGCAGTGAATTTGGGTACGGATCACCCCTCCACTTT
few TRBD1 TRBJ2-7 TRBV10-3 CAISENRGYEQYF TGTGCCATCAGTGAAAACAGGGGTTACGAGCAGTACTTC